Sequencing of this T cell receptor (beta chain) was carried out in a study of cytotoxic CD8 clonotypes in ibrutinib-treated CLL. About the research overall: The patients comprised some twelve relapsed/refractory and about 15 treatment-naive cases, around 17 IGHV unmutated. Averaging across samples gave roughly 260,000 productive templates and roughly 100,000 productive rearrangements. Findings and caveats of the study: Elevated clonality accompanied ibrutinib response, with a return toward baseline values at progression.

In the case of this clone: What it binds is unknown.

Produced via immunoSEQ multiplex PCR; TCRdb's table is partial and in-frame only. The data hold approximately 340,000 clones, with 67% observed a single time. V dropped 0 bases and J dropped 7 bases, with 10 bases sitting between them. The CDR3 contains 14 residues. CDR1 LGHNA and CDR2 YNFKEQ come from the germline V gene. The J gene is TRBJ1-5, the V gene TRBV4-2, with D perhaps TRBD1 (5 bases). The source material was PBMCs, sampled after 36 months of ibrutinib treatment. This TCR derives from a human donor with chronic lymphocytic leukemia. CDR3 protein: CASSQDRQGQPQHF. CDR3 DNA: TGTGCCAGCAGCCAAGATCGGCAGGGCCAGCCCCAGCATTTT.